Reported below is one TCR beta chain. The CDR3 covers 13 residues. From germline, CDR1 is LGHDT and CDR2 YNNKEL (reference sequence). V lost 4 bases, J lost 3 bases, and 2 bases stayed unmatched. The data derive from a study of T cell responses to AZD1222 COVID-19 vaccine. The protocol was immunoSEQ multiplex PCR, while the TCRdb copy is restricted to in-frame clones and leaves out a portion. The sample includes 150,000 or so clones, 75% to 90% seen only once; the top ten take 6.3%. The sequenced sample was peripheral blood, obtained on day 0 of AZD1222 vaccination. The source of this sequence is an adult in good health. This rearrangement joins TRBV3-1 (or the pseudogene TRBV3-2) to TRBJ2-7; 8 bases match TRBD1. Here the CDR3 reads CASSLDRGYEQYF. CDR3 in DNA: TGTGCCAGCAGCCTAGACAGGGGCTACGAGCAGTACTTC.